Presented here are 7 T cell receptor beta chains from one specimen sequenced in a study of blood T cell repertoires in COVID-19. Only in-frame clones appear in the TCRdb table, and some are missing; sequencing was by immunoSEQ multiplex PCR. In the table there are 90,000 or so clones, around 87% of which are singletons. Sequencing was performed on peripheral blood. These receptors were obtained from a human donor in a cohort sampled during active COVID-19.

V is TRBV19 and J is TRBJ1-5, with TRBD1 matching over 7 bases. The CDR3 contains 14 residues. Germline V gene lookup returns CDR1 LNHDA and CDR2 SQIVND (reference sequence). The trim removed 9 bases at V and 0 bases at J, leaving 5 bases unmatched. The CDR3 spells CASGGTASNQPQHF. The CDR3 DNA is TGTGCCAGCGGAGGGACAGCTAGCAATCAGCCCCAGCATTTT.

This chain uses TRBV12-3 or TRBV12-4 with TRBJ2-3; D might be TRBD2 (5 bases). The CDR3 has 12 residues. V was clipped by 3 bases and J by 6 bases, with 7 bases between them. The CDR3 DNA is TGTGCCAGCAGTTTTTCGGGGGATACGCAGTATTTT. It yields the protein CASSFSGDTQYF.

This clone was counted a few times. CDR3 sequence reads: CASEAGGNTGELFF. The CDR3 nucleotides read TGTGCCAGCGAGGCGGGAGGGAACACCGGGGAGCTGTTTTTT. The rearrangement uses TRBV7-9 and TRBJ2-2; 8 positions match TRBD2. This CDR3 is 14 amino acids long. CDR1 SEHNR and CDR2 FQNEAQ come from the germline V gene (reference sequence). Trimming at V came to 8 bases and at J to 1 base, leaving 3 bases not matched to a gene.

The V and J genes are TRBV27 and TRBJ2-1; TRBD1 agrees at 7 bases. V was pared by 5 bases and J by 6 bases, with 4 bases of the junction left unmatched. The CDR3 extends over 13 amino acids. The germline V gene has CDR1 MNHEY and CDR2 SMNVEV (reference sequence). The chain's CDR3 is CASSPNRGNEQFF. In DNA form, the CDR3 reads TGTGCCAGCAGTCCAAACAGGGGCAATGAGCAGTTCTTC.

The chain combines TRBV2 with TRBJ1-5; D perhaps matches TRBD1 (5 bases). Germline-derived CDR1 and CDR2 are SNHLY and FYNNEI. The germline V and J ends were trimmed by 5 bases and 0 bases, with 8 bases remaining between them. The CDR3 consists of 14 residues. CDR3 in DNA: TGTGCCAGCAGTTACAGGTCTAGCAATCAGCCCCAGCATTTT. Translated, it gives CASSYRSSNQPQHF. The whole variable domain, remainder taken from reference TRBV2 and TRBJ1-5, is EPEVTQTPSHQVTQMGQEVILRCVPISNHLYFYWYRQILGQKVEFLVSFYNNEISEKSEIFDDQFSVERPDGSNFTLKIRSTKLEDSAMYFCASSYRSSNQPQHFGDGTRLSIL.

The chain joins TRBV28 to TRBJ2-1; 8 bases line up with TRBD2. Looked up from germline, CDR1 is MDHEN and CDR2 is SYDVKM. This CDR3 is built from 14 residues. Germline trimming cut 7 bases from V and 5 bases from J; bases unmatched to any gene: 7. The CDR3 region is CASTRLAQNNEQFF. For the CDR3, the DNA is TGTGCCAGCACCCGACTAGCGCAAAACAATGAGCAGTTCTTC.

The rearrangement joins TRBV9 to TRBJ1-2, with 9 bases fitting TRBD1. The CDR3 has 16 amino acids. Germline V CDR1 and CDR2: SGDLS, YYNGEE. J lost 8 bases, V lost 6 bases, and 17 bases had no gene match. CDR3 protein: CASTSFPGQGGEGYTF. Written as DNA, the CDR3 is TGTGCCAGCACCTCTTTCCCGGGACAGGGAGGGGAAGGCTACACCTTC. Combining the CDR3 with reference TRBV9 and TRBJ1-2 gives the whole variable domain DSGVTQTPKHLITATGQRVTLRCSPRSGDLSVYWYQQSLDQGLQFLIQYYNGEERAKGNILERFSAQQFPDLHSELNLSSLELGDSALYFCASTSFPGQGGEGYTFGSGTRLTVV.